Listed here are 8 T cell receptor beta chains from one sample, sequenced in a study of T cell repertoires in cytomegalovirus infection. Antigen specificity for these receptors is unknown. Via MiXCR, TCRdb re-called the reads, giving one row per CDR3 protein. This table holds roughly 150,000 distinct CDR3 sequences, roughly 32% found once. Material: CD8+ T cells from cultured PBMCs, obtained from culture after CMV antigen stimulation. The receptors here all came from a human donor in good health (CMV status not recorded). Some clones in this sample may be carry-over from other donors' samples.

This clonotype has a handful of counts. The chain uses TRBV3-1 and TRBJ1-1; no firm D call. Germline V gene lookup returns CDR1 LGHDT and CDR2 YNNKEL (reference sequence). The CDR3 is made up of 13 amino acids. V lost 1 base and J lost 6, with 9 bases in between. The CDR3 coding sequence is TGTGCCAGCAGCCAAGTTCTCGCGTCTGAAGCTTTCTTT. Translating it yields CASSQVLASEAFF.

Worth noting for this clonotype: A much larger clone lies one base from this, so it may be a read error. The chain couples TRBV12-3 or TRBV12-4 to TRBJ2-3; D call uncertain. The J call may be wrong; the DNA end is better matched by TRBJ1-5. The CDR3 has 16 amino acids. The CDR3 here is CASSLELAESTDTQHF. CDR3 nucleotide sequence: TGTGCCAGCAGTCTCGAACTAGCAGAGAGCACAGATACGCAGCATTTT.

The chain uses TRBV7-9 and TRBJ2-7; D is possibly TRBD2 (6 bases). V shed 5 bases and J shed 7 bases, with 15 bases lying between them. The CDR3 length is 13 residues. Germline V gives CDR1 SEHNR, CDR2 FQNEAQ (reference sequence). CDR3 protein: CASSVPGAQEQYF. The CDR3 DNA is TGTGCCAGCAGCGTCCCGGGAGCCCAAGAGCAGTACTTC. The entire variable domain, with the rest obtained from reference TRBV7-9 and TRBJ2-7, is as follows: DTGVSQNPRHKITKRGQNVTFRCDPISEHNRLYWYRQTLGQGPEFLTYFQNEAQLEKSRLLSDRFSAERPKGSFSTLEIQRTEQGDSAMYLCASSVPGAQEQYFGPGTRLTVT.

By frequency in the sample, this clonotype is medium-sized. The rearrangement uses TRBV12-3 or TRBV12-4 and TRBJ2-7; 10 bases agree with TRBD1. This CDR3 contains 15 residues. The junction had 9 bases not matched to a gene; V was cut back by 5 bases and J by 5 bases. The CDR3 loop reads CASSRPGQGIHEQYF. In nucleotides, the CDR3 is TGTGCCAGCAGTCGTCCGGGACAGGGGATCCACGAGCAGTACTTC.

This rearrangement joins TRBV11-2 to TRBJ2-1, with a tentative D call TRBD2 (5 bases). V lost 4 bases and J 8 bases, leaving 15 bases between the germline ends. Germline lookup yields CDR1 SGHAT and CDR2 FQNNGV. This CDR3 contains 14 residues. The CDR3 DNA follows: TGTGCCAGCAGCTCCGGGGATGTCGGGGATGAGCAGTTCTTC. As protein: CASSSGDVGDEQFF.

The rearrangement joins TRBV19 to TRBJ2-3, with D tentatively TRBD1 (5 bases). This CDR3 comprises 14 residues. Germline loops: CDR1 LNHDA, CDR2 SQIVND (reference sequence). Trimming cost V 3 bases and J 8 bases, with 15 bases left between them. In DNA form, the CDR3 reads TGTGCCAGTAGTATGATCTCCCCTCAGGGTACGCAGTATTTT. Amino acid sequence: CASSMISPQGTQYF.

The chain recombines TRBV5-6 with TRBJ1-1; D is uncertain. The CDR3 totals 14 residues. The germline V and J ends were trimmed by 6 bases and 0 bases, with 12 bases remaining between them. The germline V gene has CDR1 SGHDT and CDR2 YYEEEE. The CDR3 protein is CASIPFGMNTEAFF. The CDR3 nucleotides are TGTGCCAGCATCCCCTTCGGGATGAACACTGAAGCTTTCTTT.

This clonotype has just a few counts. The CDR3 reads CASSPQPQGMDGYTF. CDR3 coding DNA: TGTGCCAGCAGCCCCCAGCCCCAGGGTATGGATGGCTACACCTTC. The gene calls are TRBV7-2 and TRBJ1-2, with a tentative D call TRBD1 (5 bases). This CDR3 has 15 amino acids. Germline V gene lookup returns CDR1 SGHTA and CDR2 FQGNSA. Trimming left V 5 bases short and J 6 bases short, with 19 bases between.